The T cell receptor beta chain under discussion was sequenced for a study of control samples from healthy donors and cancer patients. Using immunoSEQ multiplex PCR, the repertoire was profiled, and TCRdb retains in-frame clones only, with some absent. This sample has tens of thousands of clones; approximately 95% occur once, and the top ten carry about 1.5%. Trimming removed 1 base from V and 5 bases from J; junction bases left unmatched: 16. The CDR3 contains 18 residues. CDR1 SGHTS and CDR2 YDEGEE come from the germline V gene. The sequenced material came from blood. This TCR was sampled from a woman aged 30 to 39 in good health. V and J are TRBV5-8 and TRBJ2-7; 9 bases map to TRBD2. CDR3 DNA: TGTGCCAGCAGCTTGAGGGCACTAGCGGGCCCCATCGACGACGAGCAGTACTTC. This encodes CASSLRALAGPIDDEQYF.